The 22 T cell receptor beta chains below all came from one sample that was sequenced in a study of glioma-infiltrating T cells (dated by TCRdb to the mid-2010s). Sequencing instrument: Illumina MiSeq. TCR alpha and beta CDR3 regions were amplified with the iRepertoire nested amplicon-rescue multiplex PCR (arm-PCR) platform from RNA. Through fastp at Q25 and MiXCR, TCRdb rebuilt clones from the public reads, retaining in-frame beta chains. Rows are unified per CDR3 protein, each entry keeping the most common DNA and genes. For this sample there are over 130,000 distinct CDR3 sequences; approximately 39% appear just once. Around 18% of the sample rests with the top ten. The source material was glioma tissue, nonneoplastic brain tissue, or PBMCs (not recorded which). The source of these receptors is a human donor with low-grade glioma or glioblastoma, undergoing nonglioma brain surgery, or in good health (not recorded which).

This clonotype was detected only a few times. The chain has TRBV6-1 and TRBJ2-5; D gene ambiguous. The CDR3 spans 13 residues. Trimming took 5 bases from V and 5 from J, leaving 12 bases between them. The V gene's germline CDR1 is MNHNS and CDR2 SASEGT. CDR3: CASSWATRETQYF. In nucleotides, the CDR3 is TGTGCCAGCAGTTGGGCCACCCGGGAGACCCAGTACTTC.

Of note for this clonotype: The junction departs from the called germline gene at one end, perhaps through a read error. The V and J genes are TRBV5-4 and TRBJ1-2; possibly TRBD1 for D (5 bases). This CDR3 comprises 15 residues. Per germline, CDR1 SGHNT and CDR2 YYREEE (reference sequence). The CDR3 is CARSLDGTANYGYTF. The CDR3 coding sequence is TGTGCCCGCAGCCTAGACGGGACGGCTAACTATGGCTACACCTTC.

This clonotype has more than one count but fewer than ten. CDR3 sequence: CASSRTGSGPEAFF. The CDR3 region has the DNA TGTGCCAGCAGCCGGACAGGGAGTGGCCCTGAAGCTTTCTTT. The V gene is TRBV7-2, the J gene TRBJ1-1, with 8 bases lining up with TRBD1. The V segment lost 5 bases and the J segment 6 bases; nucleotides outside the gene matches: 8. CDR3 length equals 14 residues. The V gene's germline CDR1 is SGHTA and CDR2 FQGNSA.

This chain links TRBV7-2 with TRBJ2-2; D perhaps matches TRBD1 (6 bases). Germline CDR1 is SGHTA and CDR2 is FQGNSA. Trimming left V 3 bases short and J 0 bases short, with 14 bases between. The CDR3 has 17 amino acids. The CDR3, as DNA: TGTGCCAGCAGCTTTAATCCGGACAGCGCGAACACCGGGGAGCTGTTTTTT. It specifies CASSFNPDSANTGELFF.

On this clonotype itself: This clone may be a read error of a much larger clone one base away. The rearrangement joins TRBV6-6 to TRBJ1-1; no firm D call. The CDR3 sequence is 14 residues long. Germline values: CDR1 MNHNY, CDR2 SVGAGI (reference sequence). Trimming stripped 4 bases from V and 1 base from J, with 10 bases between. CDR3 loop: CASSLTHRNTEAFF. In nucleotides, the CDR3 is TGTGCCAGCAGTTTAACCCACAGGAACACTGAAGCTTTCTTT.

This clonotype was observed a few times. The chain uses TRBV28 and TRBJ2-2; D unresolved. Germline V gives CDR1 MDHEN, CDR2 SYDVKM. The CDR3 covers 11 residues. V gave up 3 bases and J gave up 8 bases, with 4 bases separating them. The DNA of the CDR3 is TGTGCCAGCAGTTTCAAAGGGGAGCTGTTTTTT. This translates into CASSFKGELFF.

This clonotype came up many times. The V and J genes are TRBV6-1 and TRBJ2-3; possible D gene TRBD1, 6 bases. The germline CDR1 and CDR2 sequences are MNHNS and SASEGT. V was pared by 7 bases and J by 0 bases, with 8 bases between. The CDR3 loop spans 13 amino acids. The CDR3 DNA follows: TGTGCCAGCAAGAGGGGGAGCACAGATACGCAGTATTTT. It is translated as CASKRGSTDTQYF.

The chain has TRBV7-2 and TRBJ1-1, with 8 nucleotides matching TRBD1. J gave up 3 bases and V 4 bases, and 7 bases lay outside the gene matches. Germline CDR1 SGHTA, CDR2 FQGNSA. This CDR3 is built from 15 residues. The CDR3, as DNA: TGTGCCAGCAGCTATACCCCGACAGGGGACACTGAAGCTTTCTTT. Its protein is CASSYTPTGDTEAFF.

Note on this clonotype: At one boundary the junction diverges from the germline segment, which might be a read error. The J gene is TRBJ2-6, the V gene TRBV7-2, with D perhaps TRBD1 (6 bases). Germline CDR1 is SGHTA and CDR2 is FQGNSA. The CDR3 extends over 15 amino acids. The chain's CDR3 is CASSQGHTGANVLTF. CDR3 nucleotides: TGCGCCAGCAGCCAGGGACACACTGGGGCCAACGTCCTGACTTTC.

A few counts support this clonotype. The chain joins TRBV6-2 or TRBV6-3 to TRBJ1-2; the D gene is possibly TRBD1 (6 bases). CDR1 is MNHEY, CDR2 SVGEGT, per germline. The length of the CDR3 is 15 residues. With 3 bases removed from V and 3 bases from J, the gap between germline ends came to 14 bases. The CDR3 coding sequence is TGTGCCAGCAGTTATTCCAGGACAGAAGACTATGGCTACACCTTC. Translated: CASSYSRTEDYGYTF.

A few counts support this clonotype. This chain uses TRBV5-8 with TRBJ2-3; 7 nucleotides agree with TRBD1. V lost 0 bases and J lost 2; bases outside the gene matches: 3. CDR3 length equals 15 residues. Germline CDR1 is SGHTS and CDR2 is YDEGEE. Here the CDR3 DNA reads TGTGCCAGCAGCTTGGAGGGACAGTACACAGATACGCAGTATTTT. Translating it yields CASSLEGQYTDTQYF.

This clonotype was found a few times. The chain combines TRBV25-1 with TRBJ1-4, with 7 bases lining up with TRBD1. The CDR3 loop spans 19 amino acids. Per germline, CDR1 MGHDK and CDR2 SYGVNS. V dropped 8 bases and J dropped 5; count of bases not matched to a gene: 23. This CDR3 reads CASDSTPHRMTGTNEKLFF. In DNA form, the CDR3 reads TGTGCCAGCGACTCCACCCCGCACAGAATGACAGGGACAAATGAAAAACTGTTTTTT.

This clonotype was counted between two and nine times. A much larger clonotype is one base distant, so this may be a read error. V is TRBV20-1 and J is TRBJ1-1; D unresolved. The CDR3 totals 11 residues. Germline loops: CDR1 DFQATT, CDR2 SNEGSKA (reference sequence). Between the trimmed V and J ends, which lost 2 bases and 1 base, there was a span of 2 bases. In DNA, the CDR3 is TGCAGTGCTAGACAGAACACTGAAGCTTTCTTT. It codes for CSARQNTEAFF.

This clonotype was detected ten times or more. The chain combines TRBV20-1 with TRBJ1-1; D is perhaps TRBD1 (5 bases). Germline CDR1 reads DFQATT; CDR2 reads SNEGSKA (reference sequence). This CDR3 has 13 residues. For the CDR3, the DNA is TGCAGAGGGGCTCGGGTGATGAACACTGAAGCTTTCTTT. Translation: CRGARVMNTEAFF.

The gene calls are TRBV12-3 or TRBV12-4 and TRBJ2-7, with 8 nucleotides matching TRBD2. J lost 1 base, V lost 6 bases, and 8 bases had no gene match. This CDR3 spans 15 amino acids. CDR3 in amino acids: CASSPISGRSYEQYF. DNA of the CDR3: TGTGCCAGCAGCCCCATCAGCGGGAGATCCTACGAGCAGTACTTC.

The chain is built from TRBV6-1 and TRBJ2-7, with D perhaps TRBD2 (5 bases). V lost 8 bases and J 5 bases, leaving 16 bases between the germline ends. The CDR3 is 13 amino acids. The germline gives CDR1 MNHNS, CDR2 SASEGT. The CDR3 protein is CASRDPLTHEQYF. CDR3 nucleotides: TGTGCCAGCCGGGATCCACTCACCCACGAGCAGTACTTC.

This clonotype was seen more than once but under ten times. The chain uses TRBV7-2 and TRBJ2-7; 8 bases line up with TRBD2. Matching the DNA end better, TRBJ2-5 makes the J call doubtful. Germline-derived CDR1 and CDR2 are SGHTA and FQGNSA. There are 14 residues in the CDR3. In DNA, the CDR3 is TGTGCCAGCAGCTTACAAGCGGGAGAAGAGACCCAGTACTTC. Amino acids: CASSLQAGEETQYF.

This clonotype was counted between two and nine times. The chain employs TRBV3-1 and TRBJ1-5, with unresolved D. There are 15 residues in the CDR3. V lost 4 bases and J 6 bases, leaving 16 bases between the germline ends. Germline-derived CDR1 and CDR2 are LGHDT and YNNKEL (reference sequence). The CDR3 loop reads CASSPPGRTGQPQHF. The DNA for the CDR3 is TGTGCCAGCAGCCCCCCCGGGAGAACGGGTCAGCCCCAGCATTTT.

This clonotype turned up a few times. The CDR3 loop is CSANPRVGPEYEQYF. The CDR3 DNA is TGCAGTGCTAACCCCCGGGTCGGACCAGAATACGAGCAGTACTTC. This rearrangement joins TRBV20-1 to TRBJ2-7; D is uncertain. With 4 bases removed from V and 4 bases from J, the gap between germline ends came to 20 bases. The V gene's germline CDR1 is DFQATT and CDR2 SNEGSKA (reference sequence). This CDR3 comprises 15 residues.

In this sample, this clonotype turned up many times. The rearrangement links TRBV6-1 to TRBJ1-6; 9 bases line up with TRBD1. V was clipped by 2 bases and J by 9 bases; unmatched bases: 5. This CDR3 has 15 residues. CDR1 is MNHNS and CDR2 is SASEGT in the germline V gene. The CDR3, as DNA: TGTGCCAGCAGTGAACGTCGGGACAGGGTTTCACCCCTCCACTTT. Protein: CASSERRDRVSPLHF.

This clonotype was recorded at least ten times. The chain carries TRBV7-9 and TRBJ1-1, with TRBD1 identical over 10 bases. This CDR3 is built from 15 residues. After removal of 5 bases from V and 4 bases from J, the junction contained 7 bases not matched to a gene. Germline CDR1 SEHNR, CDR2 FQNEAQ (reference sequence). CDR3 amino acids: CASSLDRGRSTEAFF. The DNA of the CDR3 is TGTGCCAGCAGCCTCGACAGGGGGCGATCCACTGAAGCTTTCTTT.

Details on this clonotype: One end of the junction varies from germline; a read error may be responsible. J is TRBJ2-3 and V is TRBV24-1; 7 bases map to TRBD2. The germline V gene encodes CDR1 KGHDR and CDR2 SFDVKD. The CDR3 spans 15 residues. The CDR3 sequence is CVTSGAFGRTDTQYF. The CDR3, as DNA: TGTGTCACCAGTGGTGCGTTCGGGAGGACAGATACGCAGTATTTT.